The 3 T cell receptor beta chains in this list originate from one sample, sequenced in a study of identical twins. TCRdb used MiXCR to reprocess the 5' RACE reads, holding one entry per CDR3 protein. The sample includes 210,000 or so distinct CDR3 sequences, less than 8% seen only once; the top ten take 1.5% to 2.5%. These data were also reused for a study on yellow fever vaccine responses in identical twins.

Specimen: memory (CD45RO+) T cells sorted from blood. These TCRs come from a woman aged 18-35 years in good health.

This clonotype was found many times. The chain uses TRBV27 and TRBJ2-4; D is unresolved. The V end was cut by 6 bases, the J end by 11 bases, with 17 bases between. The CDR3 sequence is 13 residues long. The germline V gene encodes CDR1 MNHEY and CDR2 SMNVEV (reference sequence). The CDR3 coding sequence is TGTGCCAGCAGCTCTTTGGGCTCCCTCTTTCAGTACTTC. As protein: CASSSLGSLFQYF.

This clonotype occurred a few times. V usage is TRBV7-9 and J usage is TRBJ2-3; a weak D match, TRBD1 (5 bases). The V gene lost 5 bases and the J gene lost 8 bases, with 17 bases spanning the gap. The CDR3 loop spans 14 amino acids. CDR1 SEHNR and CDR2 FQNEAQ come from the germline V gene (reference sequence). CDR3 nucleotide sequence: TGTGCCAGCAGCCCCCCCACGACAGTACTTACGCAGTATTTT. As protein: CASSPPTTVLTQYF.

The chain is built from TRBV3-1 and TRBJ2-3; 7 nucleotides line up with TRBD2. J was trimmed by 2 bases and V by 4 bases; bases with no gene match: 9. This CDR3 comprises 16 residues. CDR1 LGHDT and CDR2 YNNKEL come from the germline V gene (reference sequence). The CDR3 region is CASSRVGGEPTDTQYF. DNA of the CDR3: TGTGCCAGCAGCCGTGTTGGGGGGGAGCCCACAGATACGCAGTATTTT.